A selection of T cell receptor beta chains follows, all from one sample in a study of beta chain features in type 1 diabetes. This table comes from immunoSEQ multiplex PCR, and its TCRdb copy is limited to in-frame clones, with some not included. The data contain about 160,000 clones, approximately 9% of them seen just once; the ten biggest clones take up around 0.5%. Material: central memory CD4+ T cells from blood. The receptor set was obtained from a woman aged 18-29 years with type 1 diabetes. CDR3s include the opening cysteine and the closing phenylalanine or tryptophan. D genes are given only for firm matches. The size of a clone is reported for some rows only, either as once, few or many, or as a class for expanded clones.

v_gene	j_gene	d_gene	abundance	CDR3aa	CDR3nt
TRBV30	TRBJ2-3	TRBD2	NA	CARKPSGMTTDTQYF	TGTGCCCGTAAACCTAGCGGGATGACGACAGATACGCAGTATTTT
TRBV7-2	TRBJ2-2	TRBD1	NA	CASSTKGQAVPGELFF	TGTGCCAGCAGCACAAAGGGACAGGCTGTCCCCGGGGAGCTGTTTTTT
TRBV2	TRBJ2-7	TRBD1	many	CASGQDNEQYF	TGTGCCAGCGGACAGGACAACGAGCAGTACTTC
TRBV28	TRBJ1-5	NA	NA	CASNEQPQHF	TGTGCCAGCAACGAGCAGCCCCAGCATTTT
TRBV7-9	TRBJ2-7	TRBD2	few	CASSSPRLAGWYEQYF	TGTGCCAGCAGCTCTCCCCGACTAGCGGGATGGTACGAGCAGTACTTC
TRBV28	TRBJ2-1	NA	few	CASSPPGTPRSYNEQFF	TGTGCCAGCAGTCCCCCAGGGACTCCACGCTCCTACAATGAGCAGTTCTTC
TRBV19	TRBJ2-1	TRBD1	few	CASTSFQGAYNEQFF	TGTGCCAGTACGTCTTTCCAGGGGGCCTACAATGAGCAGTTCTTC
TRBV11-2	TRBJ2-3	NA	few	CASSPRQVLGDTQYF	TGTGCCAGCAGCCCGCGCCAGGTGCTTGGGGATACGCAGTATTTT
TRBV5-6	TRBJ2-1	TRBD2	few	CASSLDGGSSYNEQFF	TGTGCCAGCAGCTTGGATGGCGGGAGCTCCTACAATGAGCAGTTCTTC
TRBV7-2	TRBJ2-3	TRBD2	few	CASSPDSGGNTQYF	TGTGCCAGCAGCCCCGATTCGGGGGGAAATACGCAGTATTTT
TRBV6-5	TRBJ1-1	TRBD1	few	CASSYGTGMGTEAFF	TGTGCCAGCAGTTATGGGACAGGGATGGGCACTGAAGCTTTCTTT
TRBV6-1	TRBJ2-3	TRBD1	NA	CASSGAAGGFGDTQYF	TGTGCCAGCAGTGGGGCGGCAGGGGGCTTTGGAGATACGCAGTATTTT
TRBV7-2	TRBJ1-5	NA	NA	CASSLDQGYGQPQHF	TGTGCCAGCAGCTTAGACCAGGGTTATGGTCAGCCCCAGCATTTT
TRBV4-3	TRBJ2-1	TRBD1	few	CASSDRGTGSNEQFF	TGCGCCAGCAGCGATCGGGGGACAGGGAGCAATGAGCAGTTCTTC
TRBV27	TRBJ1-1	NA	NA	CASSLSHQGLGKTAEAFF	TGTGCCAGCAGTTTATCGCATCAGGGATTGGGCAAGACCGCTGAAGCTTTCTTT
TRBV18	TRBJ2-5	TRBD2	once	CASSPPRGGEETQYF	TGTGCCAGCTCACCACCGCGGGGGGGAGAGGAGACCCAGTACTTC
TRBV4-3	TRBJ2-6	NA	few	CASSQGQGSGANVLTF	TGCGCCAGCAGCCAAGGGCAGGGCTCCGGGGCCAACGTCCTGACTTTC
TRBV2	TRBJ2-1	TRBD2	few	CASSGPGTSGAGEQFF	TGTGCCAGCAGTGGGCCTGGGACTAGCGGGGCCGGTGAGCAGTTCTTC
TRBV7-2	TRBJ1-2	TRBD1	NA	CASSPGQGAGGYTF	TGTGCCAGCAGCCCGGGACAGGGGGCGGGTGGCTACACCTTC
TRBV18	TRBJ2-5	NA	few	CASSPRGAQETQYF	TGTGCCAGCTCACCCCGGGGTGCCCAAGAGACCCAGTACTTC
TRBV14	TRBJ2-1	NA	few	CASSSVSSREQFF	TGTGCCAGCAGTTCGGTATCCTCTCGTGAGCAGTTCTTC
TRBV6-1	TRBJ1-4	NA	NA	CASSEYRFNEKLFF	TGTGCCAGCAGTGAATACAGGTTCAATGAAAAACTGTTTTTT
TRBV14	TRBJ2-7	NA	NA	CASSRSGSYEQYF	TGTGCCAGCAGCCGATCAGGATCCTACGAGCAGTACTTC
TRBV9	TRBJ2-2	NA	NA	CASSVSSVLAFRELFF	TGTGCCAGCAGCGTTTCTAGCGTTCTGGCGTTCCGGGAGCTGTTTTTT
TRBV5-1	TRBJ1-5	TRBD1	NA	CASSSGQGPGQPQHF	TGCGCCAGCAGCTCGGGACAGGGTCCCGGTCAGCCCCAGCATTTT
TRBV4-3	TRBJ1-1	NA	few	CASSQERSAGTEAFF	TGCGCCAGCAGCCAAGAAAGGAGTGCGGGCACTGAAGCTTTCTTT
TRBV7-2	TRBJ1-2	TRBD1	few	CASSTRTGVGYTF	TGTGCCAGCAGCACGCGGACAGGGGTTGGCTACACCTTC
TRBV2	TRBJ2-7	NA	few	CASSEALGLASSTYEQYF	TGTGCCAGCAGTGAAGCGCTTGGGCTAGCGAGCAGTACCTACGAGCAGTACTTC
TRBV7-9	TRBJ2-3	NA	NA	CASSLEGGTDTQYF	TGTGCCAGCAGCTTAGAGGGGGGCACAGATACGCAGTATTTT
TRBV10-3	TRBJ2-5	TRBD1	many	CAISVDRVRETQYF	TGTGCCATCAGTGTGGACAGGGTTAGGGAGACCCAGTACTTC
TRBV7-2	TRBJ1-1	TRBD1	NA	CASSSPDREAFF	TGTGCCAGCAGCTCCCCGGACAGGGAAGCTTTCTTT
TRBV5-1	TRBJ1-1	NA	few	CASSLQGAEAFF	TGCGCCAGCAGCCTACAGGGAGCTGAAGCTTTCTTT
TRBV7-3	TRBJ1-2	NA	once	CASSPNGGTDGYTF	TGTGCCAGCAGCCCAAACGGGGGAACCGATGGCTACACCTTC
TRBV10-3	TRBJ1-4	NA	few	CAISDLNAMGEKLFF	TGTGCCATCAGTGACTTGAACGCCATGGGCGAAAAACTGTTTTTT
TRBV11-2	TRBJ1-1	NA	NA	CASSRTVNTEAFF	TGTGCCAGCAGCAGGACTGTGAACACTGAAGCTTTCTTT
TRBV6-5	TRBJ1-3	TRBD1	few	CASTSGGTGNTIYF	TGTGCCAGCACCTCAGGGGGAACTGGAAACACCATATATTTT
TRBV5-6	TRBJ1-5	NA	few	CASSWGGYSNQPQHF	TGTGCCAGCAGCTGGGGGGGTTATAGCAATCAGCCCCAGCATTTT
TRBV27	TRBJ1-1	NA	few	CASTRGTEAFF	TGTGCCAGCACCAGGGGCACTGAAGCTTTCTTT
TRBV29-1	TRBJ1-1	TRBD1	NA	CRQSRGTGGRGTEAFF	TGCCGACAGTCCCGAGGGACAGGGGGCAGAGGCACTGAAGCTTTCTTT
TRBV7-2	TRBJ2-4	TRBD2	NA	CASSFQAGAENIQYF	TGTGCCAGCAGCTTCCAAGCGGGAGCGGAGAACATTCAGTACTTC
TRBV6-6	TRBJ2-7	TRBD1	NA	CASSLGQGPSYEQYF	TGTGCCAGCAGTTTGGGACAGGGGCCCTCCTACGAGCAGTACTTC
TRBV4-3	TRBJ1-5	NA	few	CASSQDLALVTNQPQHF	TGCGCCAGCAGCCAAGATTTGGCCCTGGTAACCAATCAGCCCCAGCATTTT
TRBV5-6	TRBJ2-2	TRBD2	NA	CASSHNSGRLSSGELFF	TGTGCCAGCAGCCATAATAGCGGGAGACTTAGTTCCGGGGAGCTGTTTTTT